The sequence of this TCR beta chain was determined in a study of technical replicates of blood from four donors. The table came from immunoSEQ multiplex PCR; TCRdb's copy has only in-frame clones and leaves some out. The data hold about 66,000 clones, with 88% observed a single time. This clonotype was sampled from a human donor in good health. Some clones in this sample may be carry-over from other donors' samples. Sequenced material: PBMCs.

CDR3 nucleotide sequence: TGTGCCTGGAGTCTCGGGACAGGGATGGCCGGGGAGCTGTTTTTT. As protein: CAWSLGTGMAGELFF. This chain connects TRBV30 to TRBJ2-2, with 9 bases identical to TRBD1. The germline V gene encodes CDR1 GTSNPN and CDR2 SVGIG (reference sequence). CDR3 length equals 15 residues. Trimming at V came to 2 bases and at J to 6 bases, leaving 7 bases not matched to a gene.